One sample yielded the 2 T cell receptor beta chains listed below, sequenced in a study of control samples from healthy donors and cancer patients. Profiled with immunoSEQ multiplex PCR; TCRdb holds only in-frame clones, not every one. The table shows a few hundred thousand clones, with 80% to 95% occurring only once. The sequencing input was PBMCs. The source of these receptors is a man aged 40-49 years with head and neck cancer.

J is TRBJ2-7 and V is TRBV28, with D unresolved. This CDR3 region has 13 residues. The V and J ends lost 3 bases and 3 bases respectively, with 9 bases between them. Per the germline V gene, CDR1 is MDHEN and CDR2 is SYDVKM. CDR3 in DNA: TGTGCCAGCAGTTTCCGTGGAATCTACGAGCAGTACTTC. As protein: CASSFRGIYEQYF.

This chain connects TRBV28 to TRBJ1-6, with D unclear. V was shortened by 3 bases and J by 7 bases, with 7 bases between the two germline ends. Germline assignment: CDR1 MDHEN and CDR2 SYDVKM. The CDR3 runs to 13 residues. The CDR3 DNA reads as TGTGCCAGCAGTTTTCGCGGGAATTCACCCCTCCACTTT. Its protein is CASSFRGNSPLHF.